This T cell receptor beta chain was documented in a study of cytomegalovirus exposure and HLA in healthy donors. With regard to this clone: Its antigen is not known.

Only in-frame clones appear in the TCRdb table, and some are missing; sequencing was by immunoSEQ multiplex PCR. Among 65,000 to 75,000 clones, 94% were seen once, and the ten largest hold roughly 1.6%. V was clipped by 0 bases and J by 0 bases; unmatched bases: 11. Per the germline V gene, CDR1 is GTSNPN and CDR2 is SVGIG (reference sequence). CDR3 length: 17 amino acids. Overall study findings and caveats: The listing of roughly 160 TCR beta chains classed them as cytomegalovirus-associated. First-cohort TCR clusters tended to co-occur in the 90 to 150 validation repertoires, a later analysis found. Among TCR sequences, most were rare, though some public TCRs appeared in many donors. Specificity for CMV antigens was confirmed in vitro for three of the CMV-associated chains.

The sample was PBMCs. The clonotype originates from a man aged 18 to 30 in good health and CMV-seropositive. V and J are TRBV30 and TRBJ2-7; 7 nucleotides agree with TRBD2. CDR3 in amino acids: CAWSVRPVGLFSYEQYF. Written as DNA, the CDR3 is TGTGCCTGGAGTGTACGCCCTGTGGGACTATTCTCCTACGAGCAGTACTTC. Supplemented by reference TRBV30 and TRBJ2-7, the full variable domain reads SQTIHQWPATLVQPVGSPLSLECTVEGTSNPNLYWYRQAAGRGLQLLFYSVGIGQISSEVPQNLSASRPQDRQFILSSKKLLLSDSGFYLCAWSVRPVGLFSYEQYFGPGTRLTVT.